The clone carrying this TCR beta chain was seen ten or more times. Amplification of TCR beta CDR3 regions used RNA as the template. A set of HTBI primers served as the primers for a first-round RT-PCR of the TCR CDR3. TCRdb re-analysed the multiplex PCR reads in MiXCR, keeping a single row per CDR3 protein. This sample has approximately 610,000 distinct CDR3 sequences; around 15% occur once, and the top ten carry 15% to 20%. The data belong to a study of T cells in Graves' hyperthyroidism and ophthalmopathy. V was shortened by 3 bases and J by 2 bases, with 10 bases between the two germline ends. Germline V CDR1 and CDR2: SQVTM, ANQGSEA. This CDR3 spans 13 amino acids.

Sequencing was carried out using blood. V is TRBV29-1 and J is TRBJ2-5, with a tentative D call TRBD2 (6 bases). This sequence was found in a woman younger than 30 with Graves' hyperthyroidism. The CDR3 loop reads CSVEGGGQETQYF. The CDR3 DNA follows: TGCAGCGTTGAGGGGGGAGGACAAGAGACCCAGTACTTC.